One and the same sample provided the 29 T cell receptor beta chains below, sequenced in a study of blood T cell repertoires in COVID-19. Generated by immunoSEQ multiplex PCR, the TCRdb table keeps only in-frame clones and is missing some. The sample contains some 200,000 clones, around 91% of which appear only once. The sample was PBMCs or T cells enriched from blood (not recorded which). Receptors were obtained from a woman younger than 30 in a cohort exposed to, infected with or recovered from COVID-19 (not recorded which).

The V gene is TRBV19, the J gene TRBJ2-5, with 9 nucleotides matching TRBD2. CDR1 and CDR2 from the germline V gene are LNHDA and SQIVND (reference sequence). Trimming removed 1 base from V and 4 bases from J; junction bases left unmatched: 4. CDR3 length equals 15 residues. The CDR3 coding sequence is TGTGCCAGTAGTATAGGCACTAGCGGGTTAGAGACCCAGTACTTC. Encoded protein: CASSIGTSGLETQYF.

This clone was seen more than once but under ten times. This chain links TRBV30 with TRBJ2-1, with TRBD2 matching over 15 bases. V lost 1 base and J lost 3; bases outside the gene matches: 4. Germline CDR1 GTSNPN, CDR2 SVGIG (reference sequence). The CDR3 loop spans 17 amino acids. The DNA of the CDR3 is TGTGCCTGGAGTGGATGGGGACTAGCGGGAGGCTACAATGAGCAGTTCTTC. This translates into CAWSGWGLAGGYNEQFF.

The chain's CDR3 is CASSLFARQKNTEAFF. The CDR3 DNA reads TGTGCCAGCAGTTTATTTGCCCGACAGAAGAACACTGAAGCTTTCTTT. The chain carries TRBV28 and TRBJ1-1; tentatively, D is TRBD1 (5 bases). This CDR3 has 16 residues. V dropped 1 base and J dropped 1 base, with 13 bases sitting between them. CDR1 and CDR2 from the germline V gene are MDHEN and SYDVKM.

The V call is TRBV9, the J call TRBJ1-5, with 7 nucleotides matching TRBD1. Germline values: CDR1 SGDLS, CDR2 YYNGEE. The CDR3 totals 15 residues. The ends lost 3 bases at V and 1 base at J; junction bases unmatched: 4. In DNA, the CDR3 is TGTGCCAGCAGCGCCAGGGGGGTAAGCAATCAGCCCCAGCATTTT. Its translation: CASSARGVSNQPQHF.

V is TRBV7-2 and J is TRBJ2-1, with 10 bases fitting TRBD2. The CDR3 has 15 residues. J gave up 6 bases and V 5 bases, and 7 bases lay outside the gene matches. CDR1 is SGHTA and CDR2 is FQGNSA in the germline V gene. In DNA form, the CDR3 reads TGTGCCAGCAGCAAGCGGGGGGGCTACGCCAATGAGCAGTTCTTC. It is translated as CASSKRGGYANEQFF.

The J gene is TRBJ1-4, the V gene TRBV5-1, with 7 positions matching TRBD1. The V gene end was trimmed by 3 bases and the J gene end by 8 bases; junction bases not matched to a gene: 13. The CDR3 extends over 16 amino acids. In germline, CDR1 is SGHRS, CDR2 YFSETQ. CDR3 region: CASSSPQQGSREKLFF. For the CDR3, the DNA is TGCGCCAGCAGCTCGCCCCAACAGGGGAGCAGGGAAAAACTGTTTTTT.

The V call is TRBV7-8, the J call TRBJ2-3; 7 nucleotides align to TRBD2. The CDR3 has 15 residues. With V trimmed by 3 bases and J by 0 bases, 3 bases remained unmatched. In germline, CDR1 is SGHVS, CDR2 FQNEAQ. The CDR3 coding sequence is TGTGCCAGCAGCTTCGTTAGCGGGAGCACAGATACGCAGTATTTT. Translating gives CASSFVSGSTDTQYF.

The genes are TRBV25-1 and TRBJ2-1, with D perhaps TRBD1 (5 bases). CDR3 length: 14 amino acids. V lost 3 bases and J lost 6, with 12 bases in between. CDR1 and CDR2 (germline): MGHDK, SYGVNS. CDR3 DNA sequence: TGTGCCAGCAGTGACAGGGTTTTAGGCAATGAGCAGTTCTTC. This sequence encodes CASSDRVLGNEQFF.

The genes are TRBV5-5 and TRBJ1-1; 8 bases match TRBD1. This CDR3 is built from 17 residues. The V gene's germline CDR1 is SGHKS and CDR2 YYEKEE (reference sequence). Trimming cost V 5 bases and J 4 bases; bases outside gene matches: 16. CDR3 sequence: CASSRTGGQRGSTEAFF. The CDR3, as DNA: TGTGCCAGCAGTCGTACAGGGGGACAGAGGGGTAGCACTGAAGCTTTCTTT.

This rearrangement joins TRBV7-9 to TRBJ1-1; a weak D match, TRBD1 (5 bases). CDR1 is SEHNR, CDR2 FQNEAQ, per germline (reference sequence). The CDR3 consists of 13 residues. V dropped 3 bases and J dropped 7 bases, with 12 bases sitting between them. CDR3 sequence (DNA): TGTGCCAGCAGCTTCACAGTCACAGGTGAAGCTTTCTTT. Translation gives CASSFTVTGEAFF.

The chain employs TRBV6-1 and TRBJ2-3; 10 bases align to TRBD2. Germline V gives CDR1 MNHNS, CDR2 SASEGT. V shed 1 base, J shed 4 bases, and the junction held 2 bases outside the gene matches. The CDR3 loop spans 15 amino acids. The CDR3 loop is CASSEEAGGPDTQYF. CDR3 bases: TGTGCCAGCAGTGAAGAAGCGGGAGGGCCAGATACGCAGTATTTT.

The chain is built from TRBV27 and TRBJ2-1; 13 bases match TRBD2. The V and J ends lost 2 bases and 7 bases, in that order; junction bases with no gene match: 8. This CDR3 is 17 amino acids long. Per the germline V gene, CDR1 is MNHEY and CDR2 is SMNVEV (reference sequence). DNA of the CDR3: TGTGCCAGCAGTTTAACCAGACCGGGACTAGCGGGGAATGAGCAGTTCTTC. Residues: CASSLTRPGLAGNEQFF.

The V call is TRBV4-1, the J call TRBJ2-1; 7 bases fit TRBD1. CDR1 is MGHRA, CDR2 YSYEKL, per germline. The CDR3 has 15 amino acids. J gave up 10 bases and V 4 bases, and 13 bases lay outside the gene matches. CDR3 amino acids: CASSRGTVSMTEQFF. The CDR3 coding sequence is TGCGCCAGCAGCCGTGGGACAGTTTCGATGACAGAGCAGTTCTTC.

The chain has TRBV29-1 and TRBJ1-4; the D is unclear. Trimming took 3 bases from V and 4 from J, leaving 15 bases between them. Germline V CDR1 and CDR2: SQVTM, ANQGSEA. This CDR3 comprises 15 residues. The CDR3 DNA follows: TGCAGCGTTGACTGGCCGGGTAATTATAATGAAAAACTGTTTTTT. Its translation: CSVDWPGNYNEKLFF.

The chain recombines TRBV28 with TRBJ2-5; tentatively, D is TRBD1 (6 bases). The CDR3 loop spans 12 amino acids. The V end was cut by 7 bases, the J end by 5 bases, with 11 bases between. Per the germline V gene, CDR1 is MDHEN and CDR2 is SYDVKM. CDR3 DNA sequence: TGTGCCAGCAAACAGGGTGGCGAGACCCAGTACTTC. Its protein is CASKQGGETQYF.

The chain is built from TRBV7-9 and TRBJ2-1, with TRBD2 matching over 9 bases. This CDR3 is 13 amino acids long. In germline, CDR1 is SEHNR, CDR2 FQNEAQ (reference sequence). J lost 8 bases, V lost 8 bases, and 7 bases had no gene match. This CDR3 reads CASRWREGDEQFF. The DNA of the CDR3 is TGTGCCAGCCGGTGGCGGGAGGGCGATGAGCAGTTCTTC.

The chain joins TRBV24-1 to TRBJ2-1; D might be TRBD1 (7 bases). The CDR3 extends over 15 amino acids. The germline CDR1 and CDR2 sequences are KGHDR and SFDVKD. Trimming stripped 3 bases from V and 6 bases from J, with 14 bases between. CDR3 nucleotides: TGTGCCACCAGTGATCGCAGGGGGGAAGCCAATGAGCAGTTCTTC. Residues: CATSDRRGEANEQFF.

The J gene is TRBJ1-2, the V gene TRBV19, with D perhaps matching TRBD1 (5 bases). Trimming stripped 5 bases from V and 5 bases from J, with 18 bases between. The germline V gene has CDR1 LNHDA and CDR2 SQIVND (reference sequence). This CDR3 region has 15 residues. CDR3 sequence (DNA): TGTGCCAGTAGTTCAGACAGCCGCCCTGTGTATGGCTACACCTTC. Its translation is CASSSDSRPVYGYTF.

This rearrangement joins TRBV18 to TRBJ1-1; tentative D call: TRBD1 (6 bases). V lost 5 bases, J lost 4 bases, and 17 bases lay in between. The CDR3 spans 15 residues. Germline CDR1 KGHSH, CDR2 LQKENI. CDR3 amino acids: CASSALDSEITEAFF. As DNA, the CDR3 is TGTGCCAGCTCAGCCCTGGACAGTGAAATCACTGAAGCTTTCTTT.

V and J are TRBV5-1 and TRBJ2-7; 9 bases match TRBD1. This CDR3 region has 16 residues. Looked up from germline, CDR1 is SGHRS and CDR2 is YFSETQ. V shed 4 bases, J shed 2 bases, and the junction held 10 bases outside the gene matches. Here the CDR3 DNA reads TGCGCCAGCAGCCAAGCCCGGGACAGGGTCACCTACGAGCAGTACTTC. It yields the protein CASSQARDRVTYEQYF.

The J gene is TRBJ2-1, the V gene TRBV4-1, with 13 nucleotides matching TRBD2. This CDR3 comprises 21 residues. CDR1 and CDR2 (germline): MGHRA, YSYEKL. With V trimmed by 1 base and J by 2 bases, 14 bases remained unmatched. The CDR3 spells CASSQVPPGTSGTVAYNEQFF. For the CDR3, the DNA is TGCGCCAGCAGCCAAGTTCCACCCGGGACTAGCGGGACTGTAGCCTACAATGAGCAGTTCTTC.

This clone is a singleton in its sample. This chain joins TRBV4-1 and TRBJ2-7; 11 positions agree with TRBD2. The CDR3 runs 15 residues. The trim removed 3 bases at V and 4 bases at J, leaving 5 bases unmatched. The germline gives CDR1 MGHRA, CDR2 YSYEKL. The CDR3 protein is CASSHPGLAEYEQYF. The CDR3 DNA follows: TGCGCCAGCAGCCACCCGGGACTAGCGGAGTACGAGCAGTACTTC.

This rearrangement joins TRBV5-1 to TRBJ2-7; tentative D call: TRBD1 (6 bases). The CDR3 runs to 15 residues. Trimming stripped 2 bases from V and 0 bases from J, with 12 bases between. The germline gives CDR1 SGHRS, CDR2 YFSETQ. The CDR3: CASSFSGQSSYEQYF. The CDR3 DNA sequence: TGCGCCAGCAGCTTCAGCGGACAGAGCTCCTACGAGCAGTACTTC.

The rearrangement joins TRBV6-5 to TRBJ1-6; D is undetermined. V lost 8 bases and J lost 9, with 14 bases in between. The CDR3 is made up of 13 amino acids. Germline V gene data show CDR1 as MNHEY and CDR2 as SVGAGI. The CDR3 spells CASAIQSASPLHF. The CDR3 nucleotides are TGTGCCAGCGCCATACAGAGTGCTTCACCCCTCCACTTT.

This clone has a handful of counts. V is TRBV29-1 and J is TRBJ1-1, with D possibly TRBD1 on 6 matching bases. Germline CDR1 is SQVTM and CDR2 is ANQGSEA. The CDR3 is 11 residues long. In DNA, the CDR3 is TGCGGCCACAGGGTTCACACTGAAGCTTTCTTT. Its translation is CGHRVHTEAFF. The entire variable domain, with the rest obtained from reference TRBV29-1 and TRBJ1-1, is as follows: SAVISQKPSRDICQRGTSLTIQCQVDSQVTMMFWYRQQPGQSLTLIATANQGSEATYESGFVIDKFPISRPNLTFSTLTVSNMSPEDSSIYLCGHRVHTEAFFGQGTRLTVV.

The CDR3 sequence is CASSLSSGGSYEQYF. The CDR3 region has the DNA TGTGCCAGCAGCCTTAGTAGCGGGGGTTCCTACGAGCAGTACTTC. The chain employs TRBV14 and TRBJ2-7; the match to TRBD2 covers 9 bases. The J segment lost 1 base and the V segment lost 4 bases, leaving 5 bases of the junction unmatched. Germline CDR1 reads SGHDN; CDR2 reads FVKESK. The CDR3 runs to 15 residues.

The chain joins TRBV5-1 to TRBJ2-5; 8 bases align to TRBD2. Trimming at V came to 7 bases and at J to 5 bases, leaving 7 bases not matched to a gene. There are 13 residues in the CDR3. CDR1 is SGHRS and CDR2 is YFSETQ in the germline V gene. The CDR3 sequence is CASQAGGRETQYF. CDR3 bases: TGCGCCAGCCAGGCGGGGGGCCGGGAGACCCAGTACTTC.

This CDR3 reads CASRPLAGASYEQYF. The CDR3 DNA reads TGTGCCAGCAGACCCCTAGCGGGGGCCTCCTACGAGCAGTACTTC. The V gene is TRBV28, the J gene TRBJ2-7; 10 positions agree with TRBD2. This CDR3 is built from 15 residues. The J segment lost 0 bases and the V segment lost 6 bases, leaving 5 bases of the junction unmatched. Per the germline V gene, CDR1 is MDHEN and CDR2 is SYDVKM.

The gene calls are TRBV7-2 and TRBJ2-3, with 7 bases identical to TRBD2. CDR1 and CDR2 (germline): SGHTA, FQGNSA. The V gene end was trimmed by 5 bases and the J gene end by 3 bases; junction bases not matched to a gene: 5. The CDR3 spans 14 residues. The DNA for the CDR3 is TGTGCCAGCAGCCTCCGGGAGGAAACAGATACGCAGTATTTT. Protein sequence: CASSLREETDTQYF.